Listed here are 15 T cell receptor beta chains from one sample, sequenced in a study of CD4 and CD8 cells across lung adenocarcinoma regions. TCRdb used MiXCR to reprocess the PCR reads, holding one entry per CDR3 protein. Counted here are some 10,000 distinct CDR3 sequences, around half occurring once; the ten biggest clones make up roughly a third. Sequencing input: CD8+ T cells from the margin of a lung tumor. The receptor set was obtained from a male donor with lung adenocarcinoma. The CD4 and CD8 labels of this study may be unreliable.

This clonotype was counted ten times or more. A read error may explain this, as a much larger clone is one base away. The chain carries TRBV6-1 and TRBJ2-1; TRBD2 aligns across 7 bases. The tail of the sequence fits TRBJ2-7 better, so the J call may be wrong. The CDR3 is 15 residues long. Germline CDR1 is MNHNS and CDR2 is SASEGT. The CDR3: CASVGTNNSYNEQYF. CDR3 sequence (DNA): TGTGCCAGCGTCGGGACTAACAACTCCTACAATGAGCAGTACTTC.

This clonotype was picked up one time. The genes are TRBV6-1 and TRBJ2-4; possibly TRBD2 for D (7 bases). Germline CDR1 reads MNHNS; CDR2 reads SASEGT. Deletions cut 4 bases from V and 13 bases from J, with 29 bases between. This CDR3 contains 17 residues. CDR3 nucleotides: TGTGCCAGCAGTGCGCGAGTAGGGGGGGCCAACGAAGAGATCCAGTACTTC. Encoded protein: CASSARVGGANEEIQYF.

This clonotype was seen more than once but under ten times. The chain links TRBV12-3 or TRBV12-4 to TRBJ2-2; 10 positions match TRBD2. Trimming at V came to 3 bases and at J to 5 bases, leaving 3 bases not matched to a gene. This CDR3 region has 15 residues. In DNA form, the CDR3 reads TGTGCCAGCAGTTTCAGCGGGAGGGCTACCGGGGAGCTGTTTTTT. Its translation is CASSFSGRATGELFF.

This chain links TRBV7-2 with TRBJ2-1; no clear D gene. Germline CDR1 and CDR2: SGHTA and FQGNSA. The V and J ends lost 5 bases and 2 bases respectively, with 13 bases between them. CDR3 length equals 15 residues. In DNA, the CDR3 is TGTGCCAGCAGCCCTTTGTATGGGGCCTACAATGAGCAGTTCTTC. The encoded protein is CASSPLYGAYNEQFF.

By sample fraction, this clonotype is medium-sized. This chain connects TRBV27 to TRBJ2-7, with 7 bases aligning to TRBD2. This CDR3 spans 16 amino acids. Per germline, CDR1 MNHEY and CDR2 SMNVEV (reference sequence). The trim removed 5 bases at V and 2 bases at J, leaving 12 bases unmatched. The CDR3 reads CASSTQSLAEAYEQYF. The CDR3 DNA sequence: TGTGCCAGCAGTACTCAATCGCTAGCGGAGGCCTACGAGCAGTACTTC.

The chain has TRBV10-3 and TRBJ2-1, with D tentatively TRBD2 (5 bases). CDR3 length equals 14 residues. V lost 2 bases, J lost 5 bases, and 10 bases lay in between. Germline assignment: CDR1 ENHRY and CDR2 SYGVKD. For the CDR3, the DNA is TGTGCCATCAGTGAGGGCCTAGCAAACAATGAGCAGTTCTTC. Its protein is CAISEGLANNEQFF.

The sample holds one count of this clonotype. The rearrangement joins TRBV6-1 to TRBJ2-3; possibly TRBD1 for D (6 bases). The J call may be incorrect, as the DNA end agrees better with TRBJ2-4. CDR3 length: 14 residues. Germline V gene lookup returns CDR1 MNHNS and CDR2 SASEGT. CDR3 sequence reads: CASRRLGATDTQYF. The CDR3 DNA reads TGTGCCAGCAGACGACTGGGGGCCACAGACACTCAGTACTTC.

The chain employs TRBV7-8 and TRBJ2-1; D call uncertain. Germline V gene data show CDR1 as SGHVS and CDR2 as FQNEAQ. With 0 bases removed from V and 6 bases from J, the gap between germline ends came to 18 bases. The CDR3 runs 17 residues. The CDR3 here is CASSLASGGLLVNEQFF. The CDR3 coding sequence is TGTGCCAGCAGCTTAGCTTCGGGCGGCTTGCTGGTCAATGAGCAGTTCTTC. Variable domain in full (rest from reference TRBV7-8 and TRBJ2-1): GAGVSQSPRYKVAKRGQDVALRCDPISGHVSLFWYQQALGQGPEFLTYFQNEAQLDKSGLPSDRFFAERPEGSVSTLKIQRTQQEDSAVYLCASSLASGGLLVNEQFFGPGTRLTVL.

This chain connects TRBV12-3 or TRBV12-4 to TRBJ1-2; D might be TRBD1 (5 bases). V dropped 2 bases and J dropped 6 bases, with 16 bases sitting between them. This CDR3 contains 15 residues. The CDR3 sequence is CASSLRDYSTDGYTF. In DNA, the CDR3 is TGTGCCAGCAGTTTAAGGGACTACTCAACGGATGGCTACACCTTC.

In its sample, this clonotype is medium-sized. The gene calls are TRBV6-5 and TRBJ2-6; D remains ambiguous. The germline V gene has CDR1 MNHEY and CDR2 SVGAGI. This CDR3 is 15 amino acids long. V dropped 5 bases and J dropped 2 bases, with 10 bases sitting between them. For the CDR3, the DNA is TGTGCCAGCAGTCCGCAGCTGGCTGGGGCCAACGTCCTGACTTTC. Translating it yields CASSPQLAGANVLTF.

This clonotype has ten or more counts. The V and J genes are TRBV12-3 or TRBV12-4 and TRBJ2-3; no clear D gene. This CDR3 contains 12 residues. V lost 5 bases to trimming and J lost 9 bases, with 12 bases between them. The CDR3 sequence is CASSPRIDTQYF. The CDR3 DNA follows: TGTGCCAGCAGTCCCCGGATAGACACGCAGTATTTT.

CDR3 in DNA: TGTGCCATCAGACCTGGAGGGGGGAGGGCCGTCACCTACAATGAGCAGTTCTTC. This encodes CAIRPGGGRAVTYNEQFF. This chain uses TRBV10-3 with TRBJ2-1, with TRBD2 as a possible D gene (7 bases). The V gene's germline CDR1 is ENHRY and CDR2 SYGVKD. The length of the CDR3 is 18 residues. V was trimmed by 6 bases and J by 2 bases, leaving 23 bases between them.

This clonotype is categorized as medium-sized. V and J are TRBV27 and TRBJ2-1; 10 bases fit TRBD1. Per germline, CDR1 MNHEY and CDR2 SMNVEV (reference sequence). CDR3 length: 16 amino acids. With 4 bases clipped from V and 6 bases from J, the junction kept 9 bases outside the gene matches. CDR3 DNA sequence: TGTGCCAGCAGTTCTACGCGGACAGGGGGACTCAATGAGCAGTTCTTC. Translating gives CASSSTRTGGLNEQFF.

About this clonotype: A read error may produce the germline difference seen at one junction end. This chain connects TRBV6-1 to TRBJ2-6; possibly TRBD1 for D (5 bases). The V gene's germline CDR1 is MNHNS and CDR2 SASEGT. This CDR3 is 15 amino acids long. CDR3 DNA sequence: TGTGCCAGCAGAGCACAGGTTTCTGGGGCCAACGTCCAGACCTTC. It codes for CASRAQVSGANVQTF.

This clonotype was seen a few times. The rearrangement joins TRBV6-1 to TRBJ1-2, with D perhaps matching TRBD1 (5 bases). Trimming left V 1 base short and J 4 bases short, with 13 bases between. The CDR3 is 15 residues long. Germline CDR1 MNHNS, CDR2 SASEGT. As DNA, the CDR3 is TGTGCCAGCAGTGAAGGTTTCGGGGACTTCTATGGCTACACCTTC. Amino acid sequence: CASSEGFGDFYGYTF.